This TCR beta chain emerged from a study of blood T cell repertoires in COVID-19 (dated by TCRdb to about 2020). About the full investigation: The collaborator samples originated in the United States, Italy and Spain and spanned the acute and convalescent phases of COVID-19. The prospective study material was composed of cDNA or gDNA derived from T cells, B-cell-depleted T cells, or PBMCs. Subjects who had been exposed to COVID-19, were actively infected with it, or had recovered from it provided the deeply sampled blood TCRbeta repertoires that made up the dataset. The repertoires were released in a freely available public database intended as a resource for research on the immune response to SARS-CoV-2. Samples came from the ongoing ImmuneRACE study (first 160 participants) plus 1,254 subjects from 6 global collaborators. A de-identified subject ID, COVID-19 status, age in years and sex were almost always included in the sample metadata. Where available, HLA class I and class II types were obtained from metadata supplied by the sample provider rather than from assay-based typing.

TCRbeta CDR3 regions were amplified from genomic DNA using the immunoSEQ Assay, a bias-controlled multiplex PCR. Per the authors' processing: Within the assay, amplification of reference gene primers was used to estimate how many nucleated cells each sample contained. To quantify the absolute abundance of each unique TCRbeta CDR3 rearrangement, sequence reads were collapsed and filtered. For each sample, productive Simpson clonality was calculated as the square root of Simpson's diversity index across productive rearrangements. The source is immuneACCESS, and TCRdb retained only in-frame sequences with V and J called. Part of the clones is not carried over; for the studies checked, unresolved V genes explain less than half of this, and the remainder is unexplained. V and J calls plus clone size are reproduced from that table; the DNA served to infer D and trimming. The sample table holds 300,000 to 450,000 clones, of which 80% to 90% were seen once. The leading ten clones occupy 3% of the sample.

Trimming leaves V shorter by 7 bases and J shorter by 4 bases, with the junction holding 4 bases beyond the gene matches. The CDR1 and CDR2 encoded by the germline V gene are WSHSY and SAAADI. Its CDR3 holds 14 amino acids, cysteine through phenylalanine. The sequence is cut down to CDR3 DNA, 42 bases in frame from base 1. Points on this clone: The specificity of this receptor is unknown. There are no base qualities to consult, and no much larger clone falls within one base.

One collaborating source in Seattle enrolled patients during active infection and followed them longitudinally through the course of disease. Each collaborating institution followed its own protocols to collect whole blood in K2EDTA tubes. For TCRbeta analysis, collaborators shipped samples as frozen whole blood, isolated PBMCs, or DNA extracted from either of those sample types. Paper-wide results and their limitations: The quantity of clinical and demographic metadata differed by source and by participant and was supplied without curation.

The V and J genes are TRBV10-2 and TRBJ1-4, with 9 junctional bases fitting TRBD1. This sequence was found in a woman aged 25 to 39 with COVID-19, enrolled during active disease. Sequences were obtained from peripheral blood. The sequenced DNA is TGCGCCAGCAAAAAGGGACAGGGTAATGAAAAACTGTTTTTT. Its product reads: CASKKGQGNEKLFF.